This T cell receptor (beta chain) was documented in a study of blood T cell repertoires in COVID-19. Study context: The United States, Italy and Spain provided the acute and convalescent COVID-19 samples.

This clone was seen a handful of times. Authors' processing steps: Reference gene primer amplification yielded estimated nucleated cell counts. Data came from immunoSEQ multiplex PCR; TCRdb stores just in-frame clones and leaves some out. The D gene and trimming were derived from the DNA, and the V and J assignments and clone size from that table. The table lists hundreds of thousands of clones, about 85% of them singletons. Germline V gene lookup returns CDR1 MDHEN and CDR2 SYDVKM. Trimming removed 7 bases at V and 2 bases at J, with 14 bases between. The CDR3 extends over 14 amino acids. This sequence was found in a man aged 35-49 years with acute or convalescent COVID-19. The genes are TRBV28 and TRBJ1-2; possible D gene TRBD1, 5 bases. Material for sequencing was peripheral blood. CDR3 coding DNA: TGTGCCAGCAAACTACAGGCGACAAACTATGGCTACACCTTC. Its protein is CASKLQATNYGYTF.